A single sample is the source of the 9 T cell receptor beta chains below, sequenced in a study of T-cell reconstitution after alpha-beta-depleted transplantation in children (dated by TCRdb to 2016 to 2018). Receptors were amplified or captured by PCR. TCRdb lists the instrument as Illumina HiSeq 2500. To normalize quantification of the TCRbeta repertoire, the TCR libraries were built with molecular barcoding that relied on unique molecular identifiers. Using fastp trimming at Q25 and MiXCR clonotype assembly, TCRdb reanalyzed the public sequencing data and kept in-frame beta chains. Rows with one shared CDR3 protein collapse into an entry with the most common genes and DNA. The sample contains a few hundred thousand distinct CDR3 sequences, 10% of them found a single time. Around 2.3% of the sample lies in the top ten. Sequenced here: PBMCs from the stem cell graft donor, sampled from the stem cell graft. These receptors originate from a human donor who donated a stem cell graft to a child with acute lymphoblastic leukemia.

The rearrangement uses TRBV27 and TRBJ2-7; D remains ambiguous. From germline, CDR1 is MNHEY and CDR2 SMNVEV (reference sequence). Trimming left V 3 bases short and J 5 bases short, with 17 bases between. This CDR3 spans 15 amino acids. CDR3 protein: CASSLISPSDDEQYF. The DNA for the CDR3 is TGTGCCAGCAGTTTGATCAGTCCCTCCGACGACGAGCAGTACTTC.

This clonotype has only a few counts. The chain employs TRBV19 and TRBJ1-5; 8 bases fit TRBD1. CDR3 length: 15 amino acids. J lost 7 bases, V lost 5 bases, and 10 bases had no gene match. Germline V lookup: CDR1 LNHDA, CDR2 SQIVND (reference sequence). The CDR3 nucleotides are TGTGCCAGTAGTGTCTTCGGACAGGGCGGCCAGCCCCAGCATTTT. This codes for CASSVFGQGGQPQHF.

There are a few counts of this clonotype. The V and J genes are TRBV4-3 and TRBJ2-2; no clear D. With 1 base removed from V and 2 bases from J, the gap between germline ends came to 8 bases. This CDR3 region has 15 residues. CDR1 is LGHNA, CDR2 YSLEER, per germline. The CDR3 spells CASSQAPGNTGELFF. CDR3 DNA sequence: TGCGCCAGCAGCCAAGCCCCAGGCAACACCGGGGAGCTGTTTTTT.

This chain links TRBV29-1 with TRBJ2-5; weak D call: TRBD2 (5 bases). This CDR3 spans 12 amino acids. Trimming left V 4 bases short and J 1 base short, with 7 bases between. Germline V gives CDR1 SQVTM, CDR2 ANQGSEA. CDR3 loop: CSVVGLQETQYF. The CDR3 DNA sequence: TGCAGCGTTGTAGGACTCCAAGAGACCCAGTACTTC.

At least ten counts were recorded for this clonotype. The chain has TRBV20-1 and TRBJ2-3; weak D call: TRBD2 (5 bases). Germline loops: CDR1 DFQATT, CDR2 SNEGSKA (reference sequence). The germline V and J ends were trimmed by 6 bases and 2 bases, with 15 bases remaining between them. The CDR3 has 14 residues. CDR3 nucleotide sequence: TGCAGTGCCGTTTTCTATCGGGACACAGATACGCAGTATTTT. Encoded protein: CSAVFYRDTDTQYF.

CDR3 amino acids: CSAREVPGWVTEAFF. The CDR3 DNA follows: TGCAGTGCTAGAGAGGTTCCGGGGTGGGTCACTGAAGCTTTCTTT. The J gene is TRBJ1-1, the V gene TRBV20-1; D call uncertain. The CDR3 has 15 residues. V was trimmed by 0 bases and J by 4 bases, leaving 15 bases between them. The germline gives CDR1 DFQATT, CDR2 SNEGSKA (reference sequence).

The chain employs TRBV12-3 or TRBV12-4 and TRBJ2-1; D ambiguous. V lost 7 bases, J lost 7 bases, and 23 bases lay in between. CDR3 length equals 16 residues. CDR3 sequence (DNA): TGTGCCAGCACGCTAATGAATAGTGGCATTGGGAATGAGCAGTTCTTC. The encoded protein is CASTLMNSGIGNEQFF.

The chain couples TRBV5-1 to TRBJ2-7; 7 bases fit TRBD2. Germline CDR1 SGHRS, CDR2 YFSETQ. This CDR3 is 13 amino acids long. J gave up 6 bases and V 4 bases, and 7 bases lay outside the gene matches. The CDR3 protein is CASSRREPGEQYF. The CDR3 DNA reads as TGCGCCAGCAGCCGGCGGGAGCCCGGCGAGCAGTACTTC. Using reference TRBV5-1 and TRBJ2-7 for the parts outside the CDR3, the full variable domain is KAGVTQTPRYLIKTRGQQVTLSCSPISGHRSVSWYQQTPGQGLQFLFEYFSETQRNKGNFPGRFSGRQFSNSRSEMNVSTLELGDSALYLCASSRREPGEQYFGPGTRLTVT.

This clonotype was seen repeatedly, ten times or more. The CDR3 coding sequence is TGTGCCAGCAGCTCGGCCGGGGCCAGGCCTGGGGGCTACACCTTC. Encoded protein: CASSSAGARPGGYTF. The chain links TRBV5-4 to TRBJ1-2; D is perhaps TRBD1 (5 bases). With 3 bases removed from V and 8 bases from J, the gap between germline ends came to 20 bases. The germline V gene encodes CDR1 SGHNT and CDR2 YYREEE (reference sequence). The CDR3 spans 15 residues.